This T cell receptor (beta chain) was identified during a study of T cell changes during pregnancy in multiple sclerosis. TCRdb's copy holds only in-frame clones and misses some; the assay was immunoSEQ multiplex PCR. In the table there are about 100,000 clones, approximately 93% of which are singletons. The CDR3 has 13 amino acids. Between the trimmed V and J ends, which lost 5 bases and 10 bases, there was a span of 15 bases. Per germline, CDR1 LNHDA and CDR2 SQIVND (reference sequence). V usage is TRBV19 and J usage is TRBJ2-1; a possible D gene is TRBD2 (6 bases). The clonotype was recovered from a female donor with multiple sclerosis, enrolled in a pregnancy study. The sequencing used peripheral blood, collected after pregnancy. This CDR3 reads CASSPSPLAEQFF. The CDR3 DNA reads TGTGCCAGTAGTCCCAGCCCCCTAGCGGAGCAGTTCTTC.